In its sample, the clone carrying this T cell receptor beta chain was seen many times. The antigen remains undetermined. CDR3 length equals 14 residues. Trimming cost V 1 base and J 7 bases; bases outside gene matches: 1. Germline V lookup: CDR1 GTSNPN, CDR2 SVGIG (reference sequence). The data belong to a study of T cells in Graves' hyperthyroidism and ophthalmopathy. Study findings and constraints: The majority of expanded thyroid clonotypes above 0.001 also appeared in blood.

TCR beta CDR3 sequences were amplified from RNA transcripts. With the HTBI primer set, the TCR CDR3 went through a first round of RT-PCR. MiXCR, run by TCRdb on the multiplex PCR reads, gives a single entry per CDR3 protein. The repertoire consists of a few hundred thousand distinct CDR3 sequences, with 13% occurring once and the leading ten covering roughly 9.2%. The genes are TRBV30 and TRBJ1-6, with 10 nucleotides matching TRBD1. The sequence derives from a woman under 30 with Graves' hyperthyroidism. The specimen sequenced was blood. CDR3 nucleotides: TGTGCCTGGAGTGAGGACAGGGGGAATTCACCCCTCCACTTT. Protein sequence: CAWSEDRGNSPLHF.